The next 26 T cell receptor beta chains were all read from a single sample in a study of T-cell reconstitution after alpha-beta-depleted transplantation in children (dated by TCRdb to about 2016). Library preparation was by PCR. TCRdb lists the instrument as Illumina HiSeq 2500. TCR libraries were prepared with molecular barcoding, using unique molecular identifiers to normalize TCRbeta repertoire quantification. Using fastp trimming at Q25 and MiXCR clonotype assembly, TCRdb reanalyzed the public sequencing data and kept in-frame beta chains. Each entry merges the rows of one CDR3 protein and shows their most common DNA and genes. This sample lists 550,000 to 600,000 distinct CDR3 sequences; 23% were detected once. The ten largest make up roughly 15% of the sample. What this sample's treatment or condition label stands for: allogeneic hematopoietic cell transplantation with graft depleted of TCRalphabeta T cells and CD19 B cells.

The specimen was PBMCs, mostly from graft donor cells, collected 360 days after TCRalphabeta/CD19-depleted stem cell transplant. The receptor source for this set is a boy younger than two who had a stem cell transplant for acute myeloid leukemia, so the T cells may come from the graft donor.

This clonotype appeared a few times. This sequence joins TRBV5-5 and TRBJ2-5, with D unresolved. CDR1 is SGHKS and CDR2 is YYEKEE in the germline V gene (reference sequence). CDR3 length: 16 amino acids. Trimming stripped 4 bases from V and 5 bases from J, with 21 bases between. The DNA for the CDR3 is TGTGCCAGCAGCGTCGCGGACGTACGTGCTCCGGAGACCCAGTACTTC. It yields the protein CASSVADVRAPETQYF.

This clonotype was counted between two and nine times. This chain connects TRBV20-1 to TRBJ2-3; 10 positions match TRBD2. This CDR3 contains 19 residues. The J segment lost 6 bases and the V segment lost 5 bases, leaving 23 bases of the junction unmatched. The germline V gene has CDR1 DFQATT and CDR2 SNEGSKA (reference sequence). CDR3 sequence reads: CSAPPWRATSGGAGDTQYF. The CDR3 DNA is TGCAGTGCTCCACCCTGGAGGGCGACGAGCGGGGGGGCAGGGGATACGCAGTATTTT.

The V and J genes are TRBV29-1 and TRBJ2-3, with 7 bases fitting TRBD2. V shed 6 bases, J shed 5 bases, and the junction held 8 bases outside the gene matches. The length of the CDR3 is 13 residues. Germline CDR1 is SQVTM and CDR2 is ANQGSEA. Here the CDR3 DNA reads TGCAGCGTGGGGGGGAGGTCCCAAGATACGCAGTATTTT. It specifies CSVGGRSQDTQYF.

This clonotype was recorded once. V usage is TRBV28 and J usage is TRBJ2-3, with a tentative D call TRBD2 (6 bases). The length of the CDR3 is 11 residues. Trimming left V 6 bases short and J 14 bases short, with 15 bases between. Germline CDR1 is MDHEN and CDR2 is SYDVKM. Written as DNA, the CDR3 is TGTGCCAGCAGGCGCCTAGCGAAGCTGTATTTT. The encoded protein is CASRRLAKLYF.

The chain has TRBV7-3 and TRBJ2-6; 9 bases fit TRBD1. This CDR3 spans 17 amino acids. CDR1 and CDR2 (germline): SGHTA, FQGTGA. V shed 11 bases, J shed 1 base, and the junction held 12 bases outside the gene matches. The DNA for the CDR3 is TGTGCCTCCTCCCGGGACAGGGTATCGTCTGGGGCCAACGTCCTGACTTTC. This encodes CASSRDRVSSGANVLTF.

The V gene is TRBV29-1, the J gene TRBJ1-5; 7 bases fit TRBD1. This CDR3 region has 13 residues. CDR1 and CDR2 from the germline V gene are SQVTM and ANQGSEA. Trimming cost V 6 bases and J 1 base; bases outside gene matches: 3. CDR3 amino acids: CSVRTGSNQPQHF. Written as DNA, the CDR3 is TGCAGCGTACGGACAGGCAGCAATCAGCCCCAGCATTTT.

This clonotype was seen at least ten times. The chain recombines TRBV3-1 with TRBJ1-2; D remains ambiguous. This CDR3 contains 13 residues. Trimming removed 6 bases from V and 8 bases from J, with 16 bases in between. Looked up from germline, CDR1 is LGHDT and CDR2 is YNNKEL (reference sequence). The chain's CDR3 is CASSLAATGGYTF. As DNA, the CDR3 is TGTGCCAGCAGTCTCGCAGCGACGGGGGGCTACACCTTC.

This clonotype was picked up many times. This chain connects TRBV12-3 or TRBV12-4 to TRBJ1-2, with D perhaps TRBD1 (6 bases). V lost 2 bases, J lost 4 bases, and 17 bases lay in between. CDR3 length: 16 amino acids. This chain's CDR3 is CASSLMRGRGGYGYTF. CDR3 sequence (DNA): TGTGCCAGCAGTTTAATGCGAGGCAGGGGTGGCTATGGCTACACCTTC.

This clonotype has a handful of counts. The V gene is TRBV6-1, the J gene TRBJ1-5; 7 nucleotides agree with TRBD1. Germline CDR1 MNHNS, CDR2 SASEGT. Germline trimming cut 6 bases from V and 2 bases from J; bases unmatched to any gene: 7. CDR3 length equals 15 residues. The CDR3 region has the DNA TGTGCCAGCAGCCCGAGGGGGCTGGGCAATCAGCCCCAGCATTTT. Protein sequence: CASSPRGLGNQPQHF.

The chain links TRBV20-1 to TRBJ2-1; possibly TRBD2 for D (5 bases). Trimming stripped 5 bases from V and 7 bases from J, with 18 bases between. The CDR3 totals 14 residues. Germline CDR1 DFQATT, CDR2 SNEGSKA (reference sequence). The CDR3 sequence: CSAWSPGRGNEQFF. Written as DNA, the CDR3 is TGCAGTGCTTGGAGCCCGGGCCGGGGAAATGAGCAGTTCTTC.

This clonotype was seen only a few times. The rearrangement links TRBV28 to TRBJ2-2; D may correspond to TRBD1 or TRBD2 (6 bases each). Trimming shortened V by 3 bases and J by 2 bases, and 13 bases separated the two germline ends. CDR3 length equals 16 residues. Germline CDR1 is MDHEN and CDR2 is SYDVKM. This CDR3 reads CASSFLGGQNTGELFF. The CDR3 DNA reads TGTGCCAGCAGTTTTCTCGGGGGCCAAAACACCGGGGAGCTGTTTTTT. Looking up the rest from reference TRBV28 and TRBJ2-2 gives the full variable domain: DVKVTQSSRYLVKRTGEKVFLECVQDMDHENMFWYRQDPGLGLRLIYFSYDVKMKEKGDIPEGYSVSREKKERFSLILESASTNQTSMYLCASSFLGGQNTGELFFGEGSRLTVL.

The chain has TRBV7-3 and TRBJ2-2; perhaps TRBD2 as D (6 bases). Trimming cost V 1 base and J 10 bases, with 10 bases left between them. The CDR3 is 13 amino acids. CDR1 and CDR2 from the germline V gene are SGHTA and FQGTGA. Written as DNA, the CDR3 is TGTGCCAGCAGCTTAAGAGGAGGGGAGGAGCTGTTTTTT. Protein: CASSLRGGEELFF.

This chain joins TRBV7-8 and TRBJ2-1; D is perhaps TRBD1 (6 bases). In germline, CDR1 is SGHVS, CDR2 FQNEAQ. V gave up 5 bases and J gave up 6 bases, with 14 bases separating them. This CDR3 has 14 residues. The CDR3 sequence: CASSTRGNSNEQFF. CDR3 nucleotides: TGTGCCAGCAGCACCAGGGGAAATAGCAATGAGCAGTTCTTC.

This clonotype was observed a handful of times. This rearrangement joins TRBV6-1 to TRBJ1-6, with D perhaps matching TRBD1 (5 bases). Per germline, CDR1 MNHNS and CDR2 SASEGT. The CDR3 is made up of 14 amino acids. V dropped 4 bases and J dropped 4 bases, with 8 bases sitting between them. This CDR3 is CASSGQSYNSPLHF. The CDR3 coding sequence is TGTGCCAGCAGTGGACAGTCTTATAATTCACCCCTCCACTTT.

This rearrangement joins TRBV5-6 to TRBJ1-4; unclear D gene. Deletions cut 2 bases from V and 5 bases from J, with 13 bases between. The CDR3 spans 15 residues. Germline loops: CDR1 SGHDT, CDR2 YYEEEE. The CDR3 region is CASSFSYRKNEKLFF. As DNA, the CDR3 is TGTGCCAGCAGCTTCTCGTACAGAAAAAATGAAAAACTGTTTTTT. Full variable domain (remainder filled in from reference TRBV5-6 and TRBJ1-4): DAGVTQSPTHLIKTRGQQVTLRCSPKSGHDTVSWYQQALGQGPQFIFQYYEEEERQRGNFPDRFSGHQFPNYSSELNVNALLLGDSALYLCASSFSYRKNEKLFFGSGTQLSVL.

This clonotype has a count of ten or more. V and J are TRBV12-3 or TRBV12-4 and TRBJ2-5; D might be TRBD1 (5 bases). The ends were cut back, 0 bases at V and 5 bases at J, with 13 bases in the middle. This CDR3 contains 15 residues. CDR3 DNA sequence: TGTGCCAGCAGTTTAGCAGGTCAGGGTTGGGAGACCCAGTACTTC. Protein sequence: CASSLAGQGWETQYF.

In this sample, this clonotype turned up a few times. This chain connects TRBV7-7 to TRBJ2-1; 15 bases line up with TRBD2. V was clipped by 4 bases and J by 10 bases; unmatched bases: 8. This CDR3 spans 16 amino acids. Looked up from germline, CDR1 is SSHAT and CDR2 is FNYEAQ (reference sequence). The CDR3 bases are TGTGCCAGCAGCTCCGAGGGACTAGCGGGGGGAGGGGAGCAGTTCTTC. As protein: CASSSEGLAGGGEQFF. Drawing the rest from reference TRBV7-7 and TRBJ2-1, the complete variable domain is GAGVSQSPRYKVTKRGQDVTLRCDPISSHATLYWYQQALGQGPEFLTYFNYEAQPDKSGLPSDRFSAERPEGSISTLTIQRTEQRDSAMYRCASSSEGLAGGGEQFFGPGTRLTVL.

With respect to this clonotype: One base away lies a much larger clone, so this may be a sequencing read error. The CDR3 carries no conserved terminal phenylalanine or tryptophan, so it likely arises from a read error. The V gene is TRBV28, the J gene TRBJ1-5; a weak D match, TRBD1 (5 bases). The length of the CDR3 is 16 residues. The germline V gene encodes CDR1 MDHEN and CDR2 SYDVKM. The ends were cut back, 2 bases at V and 4 bases at J, with 15 bases in the middle. Written as DNA, the CDR3 is TGTGCCAGCAGTTTAGGGGCCGCGGGCTATAATCAGCCCCAGCATTCT. Amino acid sequence: CASSLGAAGYNQPQHS.

This clonotype was detected only a few times. This chain connects TRBV7-2 to TRBJ2-1; D gene unclear. V was clipped by 3 bases and J by 11 bases, with 8 bases between them. This CDR3 comprises 11 residues. The germline CDR1 and CDR2 sequences are SGHTA and FQGNSA. The DNA for the CDR3 is TGTGCCAGCAGCTTCGGGCGCCAGCAGTTCTTC. Its translation is CASSFGRQQFF.

This clonotype was seen many times. This chain connects TRBV7-3 to TRBJ2-5; 9 bases are shared with TRBD1. Germline CDR1 reads SGHTA; CDR2 reads FQGTGA. The CDR3 extends over 15 amino acids. V shed 3 bases and J 5 bases; nucleotides not matched to a gene: 7. CDR3 protein: CASSLGTGRMETQYF. DNA of the CDR3: TGTGCCAGCAGCTTGGGGACAGGGAGGATGGAGACCCAGTACTTC.

Only a few counts were recorded for this clonotype. This chain joins TRBV4-3 and TRBJ2-7, with D perhaps matching TRBD2 (6 bases). This CDR3 spans 14 amino acids. CDR1 and CDR2 (germline): LGHNA, YSLEER. The V end lost 1 base, the J end lost 3 bases, and 10 bases lay between the germline ends. CDR3 region: CASSQVPGDYEQYF. The CDR3 region has the DNA TGCGCCAGCAGCCAAGTTCCGGGGGACTACGAGCAGTACTTC.

The chain is built from TRBV19 and TRBJ2-5; 11 positions match TRBD2. Unmatched junction bases numbered 4, after V lost 6 bases and J lost 1 base. The CDR3 totals 15 residues. CDR1 and CDR2 from the germline V gene are LNHDA and SQIVND (reference sequence). This CDR3 reads CASRAGTSGQETQYF. In DNA, the CDR3 is TGTGCCAGTAGGGCCGGGACTAGCGGCCAAGAGACCCAGTACTTC. Together with reference TRBV19 and TRBJ2-5, the CDR3 gives the full variable domain: DGGITQSPKYLFRKEGQNVTLSCEQNLNHDAMYWYRQDPGQGLRLIYYSQIVNDFQKGDIAEGYSVSREKKESFPLTVTSAQKNPTAFYLCASRAGTSGQETQYFGPGTRLLVL.

In this sample, this clonotype turned up a few times. The chain couples TRBV5-1 to TRBJ2-1; TRBD1 aligns across 10 bases. The CDR3 is 17 amino acids. Germline CDR1 and CDR2: SGHRS and YFSETQ. J gave up 2 bases and V 5 bases, and 10 bases lay outside the gene matches. This CDR3 is CASRLYTGTGAYNEQFF. Written as DNA, the CDR3 is TGCGCCAGCAGGCTATACACTGGGACAGGGGCCTACAATGAGCAGTTCTTC.

The table lists this clonotype with a few counts. J is TRBJ1-4 and V is TRBV6-1, with unresolved D. The CDR3 runs to 13 residues. Germline CDR1 and CDR2: MNHNS and SASEGT. V lost 6 bases, J lost 8 bases, and 13 bases lay in between. CDR3 coding DNA: TGTGCCAGCAGCCCAAAACGGAGGGAAAAACTGTTTTTT. Translated: CASSPKRREKLFF.

In this sample, this clonotype turned up a few times. This sequence joins TRBV19 and TRBJ1-2; tentatively, D is TRBD1 (5 bases). The CDR3 sequence is 14 residues long. V was trimmed by 0 bases and J by 4 bases, leaving 9 bases between them. The V gene's germline CDR1 is LNHDA and CDR2 SQIVND (reference sequence). In DNA, the CDR3 is TGTGCCAGTAGTATAGACCAGGGACCCTATGGCTACACCTTC. It codes for CASSIDQGPYGYTF.

V gene TRBV12-3 or TRBV12-4 combines with J gene TRBJ2-1; D is unclear. With 7 bases removed from V and 6 bases from J, the gap between germline ends came to 7 bases. The length of the CDR3 is 11 residues. The CDR3 protein is CASKIGNEQFF. CDR3 nucleotide sequence: TGTGCCAGCAAGATCGGCAATGAGCAGTTCTTC.